Each of the 18 T cell receptor beta chains below was sequenced from the same sample in a study of cytomegalovirus exposure and HLA in healthy donors (dated by TCRdb to the late 2010s). The library was obtained by the immunoSEQ multiplex PCR assay. For the multiplex PCR, a mixture combining 60 forward primers for TCR Vbeta segments and 13 reverse primers for TCR Jbeta segments was used. What TCRdb holds here is the immuneACCESS table cut down to in-frame rearrangements. Part of the clones is not present; checked against another copy, under half of the missing clones reflect an unresolved V gene, and the others are unexplained. This sample's table contains more than 95,000 clones. Around 3.5% of the sample is in the top ten clones. Sequenced: PBMCs. These receptors were collected from a man in his forties in good health and CMV-seronegative.

V usage is TRBV5-4 and J usage is TRBJ2-3; D possibly corresponds to TRBD2 (6 bases). CDR3 length equals 15 residues. The V gene lost 4 bases and the J gene lost 3 bases, with 15 bases spanning the gap. Germline CDR1 reads SGHNT; CDR2 reads YYREEE (reference sequence). CDR3: CASSPPPGGTDTQYF. In DNA form, the CDR3 reads TGTGCCAGCAGCCCGCCCCCCGGAGGGACAGATACGCAGTATTTT.

The chain is built from TRBV28 and TRBJ2-3, with D uncertain. This CDR3 has 12 residues. V was cut by 10 bases and J by 4 bases, with 12 bases left in between. The germline V gene has CDR1 MDHEN and CDR2 SYDVKM. This chain's CDR3 is CATAAEADTQYF. In DNA, the CDR3 is TGTGCCACCGCGGCCGAGGCAGATACGCAGTATTTT.

V gene TRBV20-1 combines with J gene TRBJ2-7; D is uncertain. Germline values: CDR1 DFQATT, CDR2 SNEGSKA (reference sequence). Trimming left V 6 bases short and J 0 bases short, with 3 bases between. The CDR3 spans 10 residues. The CDR3 region is CSAYSYEQYF. The CDR3 nucleotides read TGCAGTGCCTACTCCTACGAGCAGTACTTC.

The chain uses TRBV7-2 and TRBJ1-5, with 9 positions matching TRBD1. Germline CDR1 and CDR2: SGHTA and FQGNSA. The ends lost 4 bases at V and 6 bases at J; junction bases unmatched: 10. This CDR3 contains 16 residues. The CDR3 region has the DNA TGTGCCAGCAGCTCCCGGCGGACAGGGGTCGGTCAGCCCCAGCATTTT. Its protein is CASSSRRTGVGQPQHF.

The chain uses TRBV2 and TRBJ1-2; TRBD1 is a possible D gene (5 bases). V was pared by 5 bases and J by 8 bases, with 12 bases between. There are 12 residues in the CDR3. The germline gives CDR1 SNHLY, CDR2 FYNNEI. CDR3 sequence: CASSPRAWGYTF. The DNA of the CDR3 is TGTGCCAGCAGTCCCAGGGCGTGGGGCTACACCTTC.

The chain is built from TRBV28 and TRBJ2-1; 8 nucleotides line up with TRBD2. V lost 2 bases and J lost 8; bases outside the gene matches: 14. CDR3 length equals 17 residues. Germline V gene data show CDR1 as MDHEN and CDR2 as SYDVKM. The CDR3 loop reads CASSLGGSGILGDEQFF. CDR3 nucleotides: TGTGCCAGCAGTTTAGGTGGTAGCGGGATACTTGGCGATGAGCAGTTCTTC.

This sequence joins TRBV20-1 and TRBJ2-1; D gene ambiguous. CDR3 length: 11 amino acids. Looked up from germline, CDR1 is DFQATT and CDR2 is SNEGSKA (reference sequence). Trimming pared 6 bases from V and 8 bases from J, leaving 11 bases between. The CDR3 region is CSAFSFDEQFF. DNA of the CDR3: TGCAGTGCCTTCTCCTTTGATGAGCAGTTCTTC.

The CDR3 here is CASSPQGTSYEQYF. The CDR3 DNA reads TGTGCCAGCAGTCCCCAGGGGACATCTTACGAGCAGTACTTC. The chain uses TRBV7-2 and TRBJ2-7, with TRBD1 as a possible D gene (6 bases). V was clipped by 6 bases and J by 4 bases, with 16 bases between them. Per the germline V gene, CDR1 is SGHTA and CDR2 is FQGNSA. CDR3 length: 14 residues.

This chain joins TRBV5-4 and TRBJ2-2; TRBD1 is a possible D gene (6 bases). Germline V CDR1 and CDR2: SGHNT, YYREEE (reference sequence). The CDR3 runs to 15 residues. V shed 4 bases and J shed 0 bases, with 10 bases lying between them. The CDR3 DNA is TGTGCCAGCAGCATCGACAGGCCGAACACCGGGGAGCTGTTTTTT. Translation: CASSIDRPNTGELFF.

The chain couples TRBV6-1 to TRBJ2-3, with 12 bases lining up with TRBD2. There are 15 residues in the CDR3. Germline-derived CDR1 and CDR2 are MNHNS and SASEGT. The V and J ends lost 5 bases and 6 bases, in that order; junction bases with no gene match: 6. This chain's CDR3 is CASSPTSGGADTQYF. Written as DNA, the CDR3 is TGTGCCAGCAGTCCGACTAGCGGGGGAGCGGATACGCAGTATTTT.

The chain recombines TRBV11-3 with TRBJ2-1, with 16 positions matching TRBD2. This CDR3 has 18 amino acids. V gave up 0 bases and J gave up 7 bases; unmatched junction bases: 6. The germline gives CDR1 SGHNT, CDR2 YENEEA. This CDR3 reads CASSLDGTSGRAGNEQFF. The DNA for the CDR3 is TGTGCCAGCAGCTTAGATGGGACTAGCGGGAGGGCCGGGAATGAGCAGTTCTTC.

The chain carries TRBV7-7 and TRBJ2-5; no reliable D call. Germline CDR1 and CDR2: SSHAT and FNYEAQ (reference sequence). V lost 2 bases, J lost 4 bases, and 8 bases lay in between. This CDR3 is built from 13 residues. The CDR3 region is CASSLRLLETQYF. The CDR3 region has the DNA TGTGCCAGCAGCTTAAGACTTCTAGAGACCCAGTACTTC.

The CDR3, as DNA: TGCAGCGTCCTAAGCCCGGACGGGAATGGCTACACCTTC. The encoded protein is CSVLSPDGNGYTF. V is TRBV29-1 and J is TRBJ1-2; D is unresolved. Germline-derived CDR1 and CDR2 are SQVTM and ANQGSEA. This CDR3 is built from 13 residues. Trimming took 6 bases from V and 6 from J, leaving 17 bases between them.

The chain joins TRBV6-5 to TRBJ2-2; 8 nucleotides align to TRBD1. The V and J ends lost 6 bases and 5 bases, in that order; junction bases with no gene match: 5. Germline V lookup: CDR1 MNHEY, CDR2 SVGAGI. This CDR3 region has 14 residues. In DNA form, the CDR3 reads TGTGCCAGCAGGCCGGGACAGGCAACCGGGGAGCTGTTTTTT. This encodes CASRPGQATGELFF.

About this clone: Different DNA sequences within this sample yield the same CDR3. The gene calls are TRBV30 and TRBJ1-5; a weak D match, TRBD1 (5 bases). V gave up 1 base and J gave up 0 bases, with 7 bases separating them. The CDR3 covers 14 residues. CDR1 is GTSNPN, CDR2 SVGIG, per germline (reference sequence). CDR3 DNA: TGTGCCTGGAGTGGACAGAATAGCAATCAGCCCCAGCATTTT. Translating it yields CAWSGQNSNQPQHF.

The CDR3 loop is CASSLSLNQPQHF. The CDR3 DNA sequence: TGTGCCAGCAGCTTAAGCCTAAATCAGCCCCAGCATTTT. The chain is built from TRBV11-2 and TRBJ1-5; D remains unclear. Deletions cut 2 bases from V and 4 bases from J, with 6 bases between. The germline V gene encodes CDR1 SGHAT and CDR2 FQNNGV. This CDR3 region has 13 residues.

This chain connects TRBV19 to TRBJ2-5, with TRBD1 matching over 12 bases. The CDR3 contains 15 residues. The V and J ends lost 6 bases and 5 bases, in that order; junction bases with no gene match: 7. Looked up from germline, CDR1 is LNHDA and CDR2 is SQIVND (reference sequence). CDR3 nucleotide sequence: TGTGCCAGTAGGCCGGGACAGGGGGCGTATGAGACCCAGTACTTC. Protein product: CASRPGQGAYETQYF.

The V and J genes are TRBV29-1 and TRBJ1-3; D is uncertain. This CDR3 contains 11 residues. Looked up from germline, CDR1 is SQVTM and CDR2 is ANQGSEA. Trimming pared 7 bases from V and 3 bases from J, leaving 7 bases between. This CDR3 reads CSAIVGNTIYF. The CDR3 DNA follows: TGCAGCGCGATAGTTGGAAACACCATATATTTT.